The clone carrying this TCR beta chain is labeled as medium-sized. Amplification targeted TCR beta CDR3 regions from RNA transcripts. HTBI primers were employed in a first-round RT-PCR of the TCR CDR3. TCRdb processed the multiplex PCR reads anew with MiXCR; each CDR3 protein has one entry. Of roughly 30,000 distinct CDR3 sequences in the sample, under 55% were seen once. The data stem from a study of T cells in Graves' hyperthyroidism and ophthalmopathy. Sequenced: blood. The TCR originated in a woman aged 25 to 45 with Graves' hyperthyroidism.

The chain's CDR3 is CSASFPDTQYF. Written as DNA, the CDR3 is TGCAGTGCTAGTTTTCCGGATACGCAGTATTTT. This chain links TRBV20-1 with TRBJ2-3; D gene ambiguous. V lost 3 bases to trimming and J lost 6 bases, with 7 bases between them. CDR1 and CDR2 (germline): DFQATT, SNEGSKA (reference sequence). The length of the CDR3 is 11 residues.